This record covers a single T cell receptor (beta chain). The source of the sample is a study of blood T cell repertoires in COVID-19. Study context: Specimens from acute and convalescent COVID-19 originated in the United States, Italy and Spain. From T cells, B-cell-depleted T cells, or PBMCs came the material, which was cDNA or gDNA.

The CDR3 length is 15 residues. Trimming stripped 0 bases from V and 4 bases from J, with 12 bases between. The germline gives CDR1 LGHNA, CDR2 YSLEER. Original analysis: Nucleated cell number was recorded as an estimate derived from reference gene primer amplification. Method: immunoSEQ multiplex PCR; TCRdb's copy keeps in-frame clones and lacks some. V, J and clone size were drawn from that table, and D and trimming were deduced from the DNA. The sample records fewer than 200,000 clones, around nine tenths being singletons. Sequencing used peripheral blood. The sequence was collected from a woman over 75 with COVID-19, enrolled during active disease. The rearrangement uses TRBV4-3 and TRBJ1-1, with D unclear. This CDR3 is CASSQDWGGATEAFF. The CDR3 DNA follows: TGCGCCAGCAGCCAAGATTGGGGAGGCGCCACTGAAGCTTTCTTT.